This T cell receptor beta chain was sequenced in a study of blood T cell repertoires in COVID-19. Study background: Acute and convalescent COVID-19 specimens originated in the United States, Italy and Spain. T cells, B-cell-depleted T cells, or PBMCs supplied cDNA or gDNA.

Trimming cost V 5 bases and J 0 bases, with 13 bases left between them. This CDR3 has 15 residues. CDR1 is LNHDA and CDR2 is SQIVND in the germline V gene (reference sequence). This clone was observed a handful of times. How the authors handled the data: By means of reference gene primer amplification, nucleated cell counts were estimated. Only in-frame clones appear in the TCRdb table, and some are missing; sequencing was by immunoSEQ multiplex PCR. The DNA gave D and trimming, while V, J and clone size come from that table. The table includes about 80,000 clones, about 90% detected once. This sequence originates from an elderly woman with acute or convalescent COVID-19. The chain couples TRBV19 to TRBJ1-2; TRBD1 is a possible D gene (5 bases). Material for sequencing was peripheral blood. CDR3 sequence: CASSEQAPSNYGYTF. In DNA form, the CDR3 reads TGTGCCAGTAGTGAACAGGCCCCTTCTAACTATGGCTACACCTTC.